This TCR beta chain appears in the sequencing data of a study of blood T cell repertoires in COVID-19. Study-level information: Samples representing acute and convalescent COVID-19 were sourced from the United States, Italy and Spain. The analysed material was cDNA or gDNA that came from T cells, B-cell-depleted T cells, or PBMCs.

The table lists this clone with a count of one. There are 16 residues in the CDR3. CDR1 and CDR2 (germline): LGHDT, YNNKEL (reference sequence). After removal of 4 bases from V and 2 bases from J, the junction contained 10 bases not matched to a gene. As handled by the study authors: Cell counts per sample came from amplifying reference gene primers. Produced via immunoSEQ multiplex PCR; TCRdb's table is partial and in-frame only. Clonal size and the V and J genes are those of that table, whereas D and trimming came from the DNA. This sample has some 76,000 clones, with just over 90% found just once. The rearrangement links TRBV3-1 (or the pseudogene TRBV3-2) to TRBJ2-7; the match to TRBD2 covers 8 bases. This TCR came from a woman aged 18-29 years with acute or convalescent COVID-19. The specimen sequenced was peripheral blood. The CDR3 here is CASSRISGEGAYEQYF. The CDR3 nucleotides read TGTGCCAGCAGCCGAATTAGCGGGGAGGGCGCCTACGAGCAGTACTTC.